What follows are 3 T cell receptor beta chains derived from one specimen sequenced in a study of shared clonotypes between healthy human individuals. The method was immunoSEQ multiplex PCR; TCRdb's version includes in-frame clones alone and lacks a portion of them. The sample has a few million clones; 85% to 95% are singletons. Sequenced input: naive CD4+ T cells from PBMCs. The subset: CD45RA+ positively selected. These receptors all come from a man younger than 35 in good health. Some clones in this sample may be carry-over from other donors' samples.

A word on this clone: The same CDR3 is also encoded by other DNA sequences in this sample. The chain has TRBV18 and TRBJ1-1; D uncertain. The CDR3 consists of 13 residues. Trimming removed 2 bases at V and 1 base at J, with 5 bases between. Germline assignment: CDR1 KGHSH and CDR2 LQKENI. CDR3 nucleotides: TGTGCCAGCTCACCAGGGCCGAACACTGAAGCTTTCTTT. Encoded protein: CASSPGPNTEAFF.

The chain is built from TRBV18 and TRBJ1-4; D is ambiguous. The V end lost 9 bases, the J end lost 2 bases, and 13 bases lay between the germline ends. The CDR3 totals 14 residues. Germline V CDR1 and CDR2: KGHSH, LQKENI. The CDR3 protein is CASRKAGTNEKLFF. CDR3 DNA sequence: TGTGCCAGTCGGAAGGCGGGGACTAATGAAAAACTGTTTTTT.

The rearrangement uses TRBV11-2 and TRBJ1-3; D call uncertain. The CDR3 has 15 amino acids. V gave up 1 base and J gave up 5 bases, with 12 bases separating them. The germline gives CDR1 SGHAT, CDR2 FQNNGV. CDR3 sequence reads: CASSLALRRRNTIYF. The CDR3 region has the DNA TGTGCCAGCAGCTTAGCCCTAAGGCGGCGAAACACCATATATTTT. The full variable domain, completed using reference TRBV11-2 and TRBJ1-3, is EAGVAQSPRYKIIEKRQSVAFWCNPISGHATLYWYQQILGQGPKLLIQFQNNGVVDDSQLPKDRFSAERLKGVDSTLKIQPAKLEDSAVYLCASSLALRRRNTIYFGEGSWLTVV.